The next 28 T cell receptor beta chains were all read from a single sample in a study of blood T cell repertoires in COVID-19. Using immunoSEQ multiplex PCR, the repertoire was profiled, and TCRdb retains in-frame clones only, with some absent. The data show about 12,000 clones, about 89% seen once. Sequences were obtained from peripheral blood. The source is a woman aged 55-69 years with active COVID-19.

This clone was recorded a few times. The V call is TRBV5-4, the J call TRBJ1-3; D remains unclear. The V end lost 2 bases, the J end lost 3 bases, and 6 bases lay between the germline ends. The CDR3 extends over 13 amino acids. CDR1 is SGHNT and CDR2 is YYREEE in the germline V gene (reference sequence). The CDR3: CASSFLRGNTIYF. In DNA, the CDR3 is TGTGCCAGCAGCTTTCTTCGTGGAAACACCATATATTTT.

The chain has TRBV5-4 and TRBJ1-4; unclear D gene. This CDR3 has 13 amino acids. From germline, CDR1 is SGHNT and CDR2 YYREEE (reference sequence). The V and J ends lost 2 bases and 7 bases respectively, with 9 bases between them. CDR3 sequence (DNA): TGTGCCAGCAGCTTTTCCGGGAGTGAAAAACTGTTTTTT. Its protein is CASSFSGSEKLFF.

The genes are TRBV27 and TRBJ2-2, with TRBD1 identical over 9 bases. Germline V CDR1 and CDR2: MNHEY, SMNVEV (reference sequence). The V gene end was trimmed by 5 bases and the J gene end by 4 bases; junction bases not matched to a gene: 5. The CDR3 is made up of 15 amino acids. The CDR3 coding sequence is TGTGCCAGCAGTGTACAGGGGGCGGGCACCGGGGAGCTGTTTTTT. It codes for CASSVQGAGTGELFF.

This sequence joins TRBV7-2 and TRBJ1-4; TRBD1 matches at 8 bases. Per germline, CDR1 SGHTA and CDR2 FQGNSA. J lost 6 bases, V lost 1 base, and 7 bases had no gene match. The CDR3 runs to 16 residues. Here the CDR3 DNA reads TGTGCCAGCAGCTTAGGCCCTAGACAGGGGCATGAAAAACTGTTTTTT. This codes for CASSLGPRQGHEKLFF.

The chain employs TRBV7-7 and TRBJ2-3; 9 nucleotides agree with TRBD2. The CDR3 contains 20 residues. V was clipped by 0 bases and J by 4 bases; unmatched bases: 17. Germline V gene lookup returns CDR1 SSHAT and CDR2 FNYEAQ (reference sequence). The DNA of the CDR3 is TGTGCCAGCAGCTTAGCTGGTTTCGACGAGCGGGGGGTTGCGGCAGATACGCAGTATTTT. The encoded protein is CASSLAGFDERGVAADTQYF.

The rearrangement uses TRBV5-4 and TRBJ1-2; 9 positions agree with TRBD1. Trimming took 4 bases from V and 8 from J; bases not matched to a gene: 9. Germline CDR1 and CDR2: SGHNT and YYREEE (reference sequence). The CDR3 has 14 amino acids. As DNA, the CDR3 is TGTGCCAGCAGCCGACCCGGACAGGGGATAGGCTACACCTTC. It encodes CASSRPGQGIGYTF.

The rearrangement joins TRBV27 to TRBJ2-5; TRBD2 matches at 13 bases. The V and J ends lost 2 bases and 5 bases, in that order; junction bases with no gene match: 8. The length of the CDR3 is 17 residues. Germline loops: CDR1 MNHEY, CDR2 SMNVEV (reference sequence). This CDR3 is CASSLTPGLAGVETQYF. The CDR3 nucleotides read TGTGCCAGCAGTTTAACCCCCGGACTAGCGGGAGTTGAGACCCAGTACTTC.

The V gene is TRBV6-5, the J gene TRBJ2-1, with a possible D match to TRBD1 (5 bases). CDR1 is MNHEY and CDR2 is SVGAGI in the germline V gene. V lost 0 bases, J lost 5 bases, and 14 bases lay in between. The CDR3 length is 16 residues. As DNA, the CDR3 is TGTGCCAGCAGTTACTCCGCAGGGAAGTCGGACAATGAGCAGTTCTTC. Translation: CASSYSAGKSDNEQFF.

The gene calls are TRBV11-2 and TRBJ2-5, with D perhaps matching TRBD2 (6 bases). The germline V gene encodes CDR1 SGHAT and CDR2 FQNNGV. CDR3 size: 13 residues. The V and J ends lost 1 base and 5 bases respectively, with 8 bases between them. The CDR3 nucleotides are TGTGCCAGCAGCTTAGGAGGGAGGGAGACCCAGTACTTC. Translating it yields CASSLGGRETQYF. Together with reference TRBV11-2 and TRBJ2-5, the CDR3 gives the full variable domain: EAGVAQSPRYKIIEKRQSVAFWCNPISGHATLYWYQQILGQGPKLLIQFQNNGVVDDSQLPKDRFSAERLKGVDSTLKIQPAKLEDSAVYLCASSLGGRETQYFGPGTRLLVL.

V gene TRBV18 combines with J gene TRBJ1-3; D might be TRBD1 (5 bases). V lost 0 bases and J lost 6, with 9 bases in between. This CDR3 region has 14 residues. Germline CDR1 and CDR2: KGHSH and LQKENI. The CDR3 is CASSPPVTENTIYF. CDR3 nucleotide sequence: TGTGCCAGCTCACCACCTGTGACAGAAAACACCATATATTTT.

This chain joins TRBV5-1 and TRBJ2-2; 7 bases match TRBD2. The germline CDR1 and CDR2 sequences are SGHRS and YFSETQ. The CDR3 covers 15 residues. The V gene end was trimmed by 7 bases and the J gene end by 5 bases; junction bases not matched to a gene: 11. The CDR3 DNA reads TGCGCCAGCCTACCCGGGGGGATCGAGACCGGGGAGCTGTTTTTT. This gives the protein CASLPGGIETGELFF.

The DNA of the CDR3 is TGCGCCAGCAGCAACTCACAGGGGTCCGAGACCCAGTACTTC. As protein: CASSNSQGSETQYF. This sequence joins TRBV5-1 and TRBJ2-5; 7 nucleotides align to TRBD1. J gave up 5 bases and V 4 bases, and 8 bases lay outside the gene matches. This CDR3 contains 14 residues. Germline V lookup: CDR1 SGHRS, CDR2 YFSETQ.

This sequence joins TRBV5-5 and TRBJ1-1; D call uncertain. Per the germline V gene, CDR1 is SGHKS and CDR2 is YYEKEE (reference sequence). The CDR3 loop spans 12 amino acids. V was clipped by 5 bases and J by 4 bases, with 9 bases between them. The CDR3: CASSPGPTEAFF. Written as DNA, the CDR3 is TGTGCCAGCAGTCCCGGTCCCACTGAAGCTTTCTTT.

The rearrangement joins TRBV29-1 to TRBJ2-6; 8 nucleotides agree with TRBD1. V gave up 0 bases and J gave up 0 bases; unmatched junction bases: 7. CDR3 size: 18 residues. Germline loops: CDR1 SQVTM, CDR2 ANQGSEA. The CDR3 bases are TGCAGCGTTGAAGATATGAGACAGGGGTCCTCTGGGGCCAACGTCCTGACTTTC. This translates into CSVEDMRQGSSGANVLTF.

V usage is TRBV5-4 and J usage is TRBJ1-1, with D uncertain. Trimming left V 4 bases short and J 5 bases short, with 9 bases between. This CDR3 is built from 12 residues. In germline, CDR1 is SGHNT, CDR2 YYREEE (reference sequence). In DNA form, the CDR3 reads TGTGCCAGCAGCCTGGACGGGACTGAAGCTTTCTTT. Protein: CASSLDGTEAFF.

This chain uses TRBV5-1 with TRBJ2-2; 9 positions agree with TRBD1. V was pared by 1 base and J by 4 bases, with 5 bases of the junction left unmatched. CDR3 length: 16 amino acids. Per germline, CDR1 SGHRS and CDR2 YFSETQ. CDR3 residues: CASSLLAQGATGELFF. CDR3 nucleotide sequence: TGCGCCAGCAGCTTGTTGGCACAGGGGGCCACCGGGGAGCTGTTTTTT.

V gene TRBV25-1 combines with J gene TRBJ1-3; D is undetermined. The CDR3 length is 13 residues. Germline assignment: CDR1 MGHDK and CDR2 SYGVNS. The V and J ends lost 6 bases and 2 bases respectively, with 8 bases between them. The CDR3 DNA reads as TGTGCCAGCAGGAGCGGGGCTGGAAACACCATATATTTT. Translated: CASRSGAGNTIYF.

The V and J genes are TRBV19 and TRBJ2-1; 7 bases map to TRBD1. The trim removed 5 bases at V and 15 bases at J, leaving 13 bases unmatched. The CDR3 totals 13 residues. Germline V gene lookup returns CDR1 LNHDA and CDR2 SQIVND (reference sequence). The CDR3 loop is CASSEGAATVGFF. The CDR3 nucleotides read TGTGCCAGTAGTGAGGGGGCGGCAACTGTGGGGTTCTTC.

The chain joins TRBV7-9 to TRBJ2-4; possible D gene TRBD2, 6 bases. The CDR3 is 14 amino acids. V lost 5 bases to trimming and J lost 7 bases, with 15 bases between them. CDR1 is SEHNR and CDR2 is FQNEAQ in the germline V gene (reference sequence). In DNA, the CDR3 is TGTGCCAGCAGCCCCCGAGGAGGGGTGAACATTCAGTACTTC. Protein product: CASSPRGGVNIQYF. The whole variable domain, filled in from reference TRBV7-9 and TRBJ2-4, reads DTGVSQNPRHKITKRGQNVTFRCDPISEHNRLYWYRQTLGQGPEFLTYFQNEAQLEKSRLLSDRFSAERPKGSFSTLEIQRTEQGDSAMYLCASSPRGGVNIQYFGAGTRLSVL.

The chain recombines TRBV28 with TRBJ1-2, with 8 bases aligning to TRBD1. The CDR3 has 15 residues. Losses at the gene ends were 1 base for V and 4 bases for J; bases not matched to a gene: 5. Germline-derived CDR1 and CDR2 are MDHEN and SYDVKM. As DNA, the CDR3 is TGTGCCAGCAGTTTATACCAGGGGGCCCCCTATGGCTACACCTTC. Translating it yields CASSLYQGAPYGYTF.

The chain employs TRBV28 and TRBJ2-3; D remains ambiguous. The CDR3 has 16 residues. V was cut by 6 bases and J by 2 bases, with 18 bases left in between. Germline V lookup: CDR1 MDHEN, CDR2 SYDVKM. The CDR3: CASSLKRLAVTDTQYF. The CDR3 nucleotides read TGTGCCAGCAGCCTCAAGAGACTGGCAGTCACAGATACGCAGTATTTT.

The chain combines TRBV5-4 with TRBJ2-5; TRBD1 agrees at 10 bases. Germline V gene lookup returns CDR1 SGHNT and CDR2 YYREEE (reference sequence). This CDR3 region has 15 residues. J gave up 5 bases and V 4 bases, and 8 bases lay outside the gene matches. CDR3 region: CASSPGQGSLETQYF. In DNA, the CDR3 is TGTGCCAGCAGCCCGGGACAGGGGAGTTTGGAGACCCAGTACTTC.

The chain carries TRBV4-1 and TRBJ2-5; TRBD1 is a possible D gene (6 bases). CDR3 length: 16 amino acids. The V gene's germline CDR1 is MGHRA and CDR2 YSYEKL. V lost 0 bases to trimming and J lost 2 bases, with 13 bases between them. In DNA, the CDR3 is TGCGCCAGCAGCCAAGACGGAACAGGGAATCAAGAGACCCAGTACTTC. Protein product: CASSQDGTGNQETQYF.

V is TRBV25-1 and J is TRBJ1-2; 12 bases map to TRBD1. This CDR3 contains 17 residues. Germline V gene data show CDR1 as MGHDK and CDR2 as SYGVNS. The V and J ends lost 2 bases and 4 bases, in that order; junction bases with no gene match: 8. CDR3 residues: CASSEPGQGAYSYGYTF. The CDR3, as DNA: TGTGCCAGCAGTGAACCGGGACAGGGGGCTTATAGCTATGGCTACACCTTC.

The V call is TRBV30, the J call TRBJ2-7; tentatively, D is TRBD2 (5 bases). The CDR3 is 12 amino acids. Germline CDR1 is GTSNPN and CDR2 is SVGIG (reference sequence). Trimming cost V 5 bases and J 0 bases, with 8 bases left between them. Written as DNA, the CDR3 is TGTGCCTGGGGGAGAAGCTCCTACGAGCAGTACTTC. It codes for CAWGRSSYEQYF.

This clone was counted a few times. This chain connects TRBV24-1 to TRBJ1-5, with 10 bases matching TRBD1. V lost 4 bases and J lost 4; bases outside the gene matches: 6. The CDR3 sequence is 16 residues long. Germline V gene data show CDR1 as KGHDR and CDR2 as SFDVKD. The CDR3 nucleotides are TGTGCCACCAGTGACCCTGGGACAGGGGATAATCAGCCCCAGCATTTT. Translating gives CATSDPGTGDNQPQHF.

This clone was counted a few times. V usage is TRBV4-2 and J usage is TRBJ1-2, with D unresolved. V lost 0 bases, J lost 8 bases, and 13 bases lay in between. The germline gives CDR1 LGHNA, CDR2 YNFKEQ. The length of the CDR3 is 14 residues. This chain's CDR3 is CASSQEERQGGYTF. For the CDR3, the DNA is TGTGCCAGCAGCCAAGAGGAGCGGCAAGGCGGCTACACCTTC.

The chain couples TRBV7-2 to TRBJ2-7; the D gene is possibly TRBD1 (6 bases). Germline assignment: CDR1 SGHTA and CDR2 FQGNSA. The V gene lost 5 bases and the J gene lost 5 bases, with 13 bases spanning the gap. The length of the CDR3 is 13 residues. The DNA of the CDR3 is TGTGCCAGCAGCCCAGGGGCTCACGACGAGCAGTACGTC. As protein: CASSPGAHDEQYV.